A selection of T cell receptor beta chains follows, all from one sample in a study of blood T cell repertoires in COVID-19. Generated by immunoSEQ multiplex PCR, the TCRdb table keeps only in-frame clones and is missing some. The table has about 210,000 clones, approximately 90% seen once. The sample consisted of peripheral blood. These receptors all come from a man in his forties or fifties with acute or convalescent COVID-19. CDR3s include the opening cysteine and the closing phenylalanine or tryptophan. The order of the fields is D gene, clone size, J gene, V gene, CDR3 DNA, CDR3 protein. The D gene is left open where the match is weak. Rows may omit the clone size; those that give it use once, few, many or a size class.

TRBD2	once	TRBJ2-1	TRBV5-1	TGCGCCAGCAGCTTGGTTGGCGGCTTGGCGGGGGGCGAGCAGTTCTTC	CASSLVGGLAGGEQFF
NA	NA	TRBJ1-5	TRBV27	TGTGCCAGCAGTTCGGAGGGCACAGTCAATCAGCCCCAGCATTTT	CASSSEGTVNQPQHF
TRBD1	NA	TRBJ1-6	TRBV5-1	TGCGCCAGCAGCGCCCAGGGGGCGGGGGAATCACCCCTCCACTTT	CASSAQGAGESPLHF
NA	NA	TRBJ2-5	TRBV21-1	TGTGCCAGCACCTTACGGACTCAACATCCCGGGCGGGAGACCCAGTACTTC	CASTLRTQHPGRETQYF
TRBD2	NA	TRBJ2-1	TRBV3-1/TRBV3-2	TGTGCCAGCAGGGATCGTCCTAGCGGGAGTAGGAATGAGCAGTTCTTC	CASRDRPSGSRNEQFF
NA	NA	TRBJ1-3	TRBV27	TGTGCCAGCAGTTTGTGGGGGCCGAGCTCTGGAAACACCATATATTTT	CASSLWGPSSGNTIYF
NA	NA	TRBJ1-5	TRBV15	TGTGCCACCAGCAGAGATAGAGGGGGATTTGGGCCCCAGCATTTT	CATSRDRGGFGPQHF
NA	NA	TRBJ2-1	TRBV4-2	TGTGCCAGCAGCCAAGAGGAGGGACTGATGTTGGATGAGCAGTTCTTC	CASSQEEGLMLDEQFF
TRBD1	NA	TRBJ1-5	TRBV19	TGTGCCAGTGCCGGGACAGGGGGCAATCAGCCCCAGCATTTT	CASAGTGGNQPQHF
TRBD2	NA	TRBJ2-5	TRBV19	TGTGCCAGTAGTACCGGGGGGTCCCAAGGAACCCAGTACTTC	CASSTGGSQGTQYF
TRBD1	NA	TRBJ1-1	TRBV11-2	TGTGCCAGCAGTACCGGGACAGTTGAAGCTTTCTTT	CASSTGTVEAFF
NA	NA	TRBJ1-5	TRBV27	TGTGCCAGCAGTTTATACTCAGGGGTGGGCAGTCAGCCCCAGCATTTT	CASSLYSGVGSQPQHF
TRBD1	NA	TRBJ2-1	TRBV28	TGTGCCAGCAGTGCGGGACAGGGTATTATCGATGAGCAGTTCTTC	CASSAGQGIIDEQFF
TRBD1	once	TRBJ2-5	TRBV18	TGTGCCAGCTCACCACCGACAGGGCAAGAGACCCAGTACTTC	CASSPPTGQETQYF
NA	NA	TRBJ2-3	TRBV19	TGTGCCAGTAGTATGGAAGGACAGTTCACAGATACGCAGTATTTT	CASSMEGQFTDTQYF
NA	NA	TRBJ1-1	TRBV25-1	TGTGCCAGCAGTGAGTCCGGGGTCACTGAAGCTTTCTTT	CASSESGVTEAFF
NA	NA	TRBJ1-2	TRBV18	TGTGCCAGCTCACCGTCGACAGAATCTAACTATGGCTACACCTTC	CASSPSTESNYGYTF
NA	NA	TRBJ2-6	TRBV7-9	TGTGCCAGCAGCTTAGCCTATCCGGCCAACGTCCTGACTTTC	CASSLAYPANVLTF
TRBD2	NA	TRBJ2-1	TRBV19	TGTGCCAGTAGGGAAGAAGCGGGACTCTACAATGAGCAGTTCTTC	CASREEAGLYNEQFF
TRBD2	NA	TRBJ2-3	TRBV6-1	TGTGCCAGCAGTGACGAGCGGGGGGGCACAGATACGCAGTATTTT	CASSDERGGTDTQYF
TRBD1	NA	TRBJ2-2	TRBV30	TGTGCCTGGAGTCCCCCGGACAGGGTAGGGACCGGGGAGCTGTTTTTT	CAWSPPDRVGTGELFF
NA	once	TRBJ1-1	TRBV7-9	TGTGCCAGCAGCTTAGGACTTACGAACACTGAAGCTTTCTTT	CASSLGLTNTEAFF
TRBD1	NA	TRBJ1-5	TRBV6-5	TGTGCCAGCAGACGACAGGGGAATAGCAATCAGCCCCAGCATTTT	CASRRQGNSNQPQHF
TRBD1	once	TRBJ2-2	TRBV27	TGTGCCAGCTGTGAGGGACAGGGCGCCGGGGAGCTGTTTTTT	CASCEGQGAGELFF
NA	NA	TRBJ2-5	TRBV5-5	TGTGCCAGCAGCGAGGTAGGGACTCGCCAAGAGACCCAGTACTTC	CASSEVGTRQETQYF
NA	NA	TRBJ2-1	TRBV18	TGTGCCAGCTCACCACCAGGGGATTGGAATGAGCAGTTCTTC	CASSPPGDWNEQFF
NA	NA	TRBJ1-3	TRBV5-1	TGCGCCAGCAGCTTGGGACAGGCCACAGGTAGCTCTGGAAACACCATATATTTT	CASSLGQATGSSGNTIYF
TRBD1	few	TRBJ1-5	TRBV19	TGTGCCAGTAGTACGACAGGGGTCGCTCAGCCCCAGCATTTT	CASSTTGVAQPQHF
NA	NA	TRBJ2-1	TRBV7-9	TGTGCCAGCACCCGGGAGAGGGGTCTCAATGAGCAGTTCTTC	CASTRERGLNEQFF
TRBD1	NA	TRBJ2-1	TRBV6-4	TGTGCCAGCAGTGCTGCTTGGGGACAGCTTATGAATGAGCAGTTCTTC	CASSAAWGQLMNEQFF
NA	NA	TRBJ2-6	TRBV30	TGTGCCTGGACTTCTGGACAGCTAAGGGCCAACGTCCTGACTTTC	CAWTSGQLRANVLTF
TRBD1	once	TRBJ2-1	TRBV5-4	TGTGCCAGCAGCTACTGGACAGGGGGCAGTTACAATGAGCAGTTCTTC	CASSYWTGGSYNEQFF
TRBD2	NA	TRBJ2-5	TRBV3-1/TRBV3-2	TGTGCCAGCAGCCAAGCCCTCGGACTAGCGGTCGGAGTAGAGACCCAGTACTTC	CASSQALGLAVGVETQYF
NA	NA	TRBJ2-7	TRBV5-1	TGCGCCAGCAGCCGCCTCGGGGGTTCGCCCTACGAGCAGTACTTC	CASSRLGGSPYEQYF
TRBD2	once	TRBJ2-3	TRBV18	TGTGCCAGCTCACCCGAGAGCGCGGGAGCGGGCACAGATACGCAGTATTTT	CASSPESAGAGTDTQYF
TRBD1	NA	TRBJ2-7	TRBV24-1	TGTGCCACCAGTGAGGTGGGACAGGGAGGCGAGCAGTACTTC	CATSEVGQGGEQYF
NA	NA	TRBJ2-7	TRBV14	TGTGCCAGCAGCCAAACAGGGCCCTACGAGCAGTACTTC	CASSQTGPYEQYF
TRBD2	NA	TRBJ2-1	TRBV30	TGTGCCTGGAGTGGCGGCGTACTAGCGGGAGGTGAGCAGTTCTTC	CAWSGGVLAGGEQFF
NA	once	TRBJ2-2	TRBV5-1	TGCGCCAGCAGCTCCGCGTCCGGGGTCACCGGGGAGCTGTTTTTT	CASSSASGVTGELFF
NA	NA	TRBJ1-5	TRBV2	TGTGCCAGCGCACAGGCGTCCCGCAATCAGCCCCAGCATTTT	CASAQASRNQPQHF
NA	NA	TRBJ1-3	TRBV5-1	TGCGCCAGCAGCTTGGAGACAGCCTCTGGAAACACCATATATTTT	CASSLETASGNTIYF
TRBD1	NA	TRBJ2-3	TRBV11-2	TGTGCCAGCAGCCCGCGGAGACAGGGGGCGACAGATACGCAGTATTTT	CASSPRRQGATDTQYF
NA	NA	TRBJ2-1	TRBV5-5	TGTGCCAGCAGCTTGGACAGGGTCAATGAGCAGTTCTTC	CASSLDRVNEQFF
NA	NA	TRBJ2-1	TRBV12-3/TRBV12-4	TGTGCCAGCAGTCCCATGAGGGACAATGAGCAGTTCTTC	CASSPMRDNEQFF
NA	NA	TRBJ2-7	TRBV6-5	TGTGCCAGCAGCTACCACTACGAGCAGTACTTC	CASSYHYEQYF
NA	once	TRBJ2-6	TRBV19	TGTGCCAGTATGGTCAGGGCTGGGGCCAACGTCCTGACTTTC	CASMVRAGANVLTF
NA	NA	TRBJ1-1	TRBV28	TGTGCCAGCAGCGACAGCTTTGAAGCTTTCTTT	CASSDSFEAFF
NA	NA	TRBJ1-1	TRBV18	TGTGCCAGCTCACCACCGATGGGGCCGATGAACACTGAAGCTTTCTTT	CASSPPMGPMNTEAFF
TRBD1	NA	TRBJ2-7	TRBV7-9	TGTGCCAGCAGCTTAGTGGGGACAGGGCCCTACGAGCAGTACTTC	CASSLVGTGPYEQYF
NA	once	TRBJ1-2	TRBV7-9	TGTGCCAGCAGCTTAATCGGGGTAGGCTACACCTTC	CASSLIGVGYTF
TRBD1	NA	TRBJ1-5	TRBV28	TGTGCCAGCAGTTCTAACTTGGACAGGGCAATCAATCAGCCCCAGCATTTT	CASSSNLDRAINQPQHF
TRBD1	NA	TRBJ2-7	TRBV19	TGTGCCAGTAGTATGTTCTCGGGCAGGGGGACGAACTACGAGCAGTACTTC	CASSMFSGRGTNYEQYF